One sample yielded the 20 T cell receptor beta chains listed below, sequenced in a study of shared clonotypes between healthy human individuals. Some clones are missing from TCRdb's copy, which holds only in-frame ones; the method was immunoSEQ multiplex PCR. The sample yields a few million clones, 93% seen once. The sample consisted of naive CD4+ T cells from PBMCs. This sample's subset: CD45RA+ positively selected. The receptors here all came from a man between 18 and 29 years old in good health. Some clones in this sample may be carry-over from other donors' samples.

CDR3 protein: CASSTGQSQETQYF. The CDR3 DNA follows: TGTGCCAGCAGTACAGGACAGTCCCAAGAGACCCAGTACTTC. V gene TRBV28 combines with J gene TRBJ2-5; D may be TRBD1 (6 bases). Germline V gives CDR1 MDHEN, CDR2 SYDVKM. The CDR3 covers 14 residues. Trimming pared 5 bases from V and 1 base from J, leaving 11 bases between.

The table lists this clone with a count of one. The rearrangement links TRBV7-9 to TRBJ2-3; TRBD2 agrees at 7 bases. The CDR3 length is 16 residues. V trimming: 4 bases; J trimming: 2 bases; junction bases outside the gene matches: 9. Germline V gene sequence: CDR1 SEHNR, CDR2 FQNEAQ (reference sequence). CDR3 protein: CASSSSGTTLTDTQYF. The DNA for the CDR3 is TGTGCCAGCAGCTCCTCCGGGACTACCCTCACAGATACGCAGTATTTT.

This sequence joins TRBV28 and TRBJ2-7; D may be TRBD2 (6 bases). This CDR3 is built from 13 residues. Per germline, CDR1 MDHEN and CDR2 SYDVKM. V dropped 8 bases and J dropped 2 bases, with 13 bases sitting between them. This chain's CDR3 is CASQEQRAYEQYF. The CDR3 coding sequence is TGTGCCAGCCAAGAGCAGCGGGCCTACGAGCAGTACTTC.

This chain connects TRBV7-9 to TRBJ2-1; TRBD2 aligns across 7 bases. Germline CDR1 is SEHNR and CDR2 is FQNEAQ (reference sequence). The ends lost 5 bases at V and 14 bases at J; junction bases unmatched: 9. The CDR3 has 12 residues. The CDR3 region has the DNA TGTGCCAGCAGCGCACCGGAGGGAGGGAAGTTCTTC. Protein sequence: CASSAPEGGKFF. Filled out from reference TRBV7-9 and TRBJ2-1, the complete variable domain reads DTGVSQNPRHKITKRGQNVTFRCDPISEHNRLYWYRQTLGQGPEFLTYFQNEAQLEKSRLLSDRFSAERPKGSFSTLEIQRTEQGDSAMYLCASSAPEGGKFFGPGTRLTVL.

This sequence joins TRBV5-6 and TRBJ2-7; tentative D call: TRBD2 (6 bases). Germline assignment: CDR1 SGHDT and CDR2 YYEEEE. V lost 4 bases and J lost 7, with 12 bases in between. CDR3 size: 12 residues. The chain's CDR3 is CASSVGGREQYF. The CDR3 DNA reads TGTGCCAGCAGCGTTGGGGGGAGGGAGCAGTACTTC.

This clone was picked up one time. This chain joins TRBV19 and TRBJ2-3; the D call may be TRBD1 or TRBD2 (6 bases each). In germline, CDR1 is LNHDA, CDR2 SQIVND (reference sequence). The CDR3 covers 14 residues. V lost 3 bases to trimming and J lost 8 bases, with 15 bases between them. The CDR3 protein is CASSIPQPGATQYF. In DNA, the CDR3 is TGTGCCAGTAGTATCCCCCAGCCGGGGGCTACGCAGTATTTT.

V is TRBV19 and J is TRBJ2-7; D gene uncertain. CDR3 size: 12 residues. Trimming took 2 bases from V and 6 from J, leaving 8 bases between them. Germline V gives CDR1 LNHDA, CDR2 SQIVND (reference sequence). In nucleotides, the CDR3 is TGTGCCAGTAGTATAAAGTCGGGCGAGCAGTACTTC. Amino acids: CASSIKSGEQYF.

The genes are TRBV2 and TRBJ2-7, with 9 nucleotides matching TRBD1. Germline-derived CDR1 and CDR2 are SNHLY and FYNNEI. With V trimmed by 2 bases and J by 3 bases, 11 bases remained unmatched. The CDR3 spans 17 residues. In DNA, the CDR3 is TGTGCCAGCAGTGAACCCCGGACAGGGGCGCAGGGCTACGAGCAGTACTTC. Translation: CASSEPRTGAQGYEQYF. The full variable domain, in which reference TRBV2 and TRBJ2-7 provide the parts outside the CDR3, is EPEVTQTPSHQVTQMGQEVILRCVPISNHLYFYWYRQILGQKVEFLVSFYNNEISEKSEIFDDQFSVERPDGSNFTLKIRSTKLEDSAMYFCASSEPRTGAQGYEQYFGPGTRLTVT.

Worth noting for this clone: The identical CDR3 is also encoded by other nucleotide sequences in the sample. The V and J genes are TRBV11-2 and TRBJ2-7; possibly TRBD2 for D (6 bases). Germline V gene data show CDR1 as SGHAT and CDR2 as FQNNGV. V lost 1 base to trimming and J lost 2 bases, with 6 bases between them. The CDR3 has 13 residues. The CDR3 region has the DNA TGTGCCAGCAGCTTAGCGGGAGCCTACGAGCAGTACTTC. Its translation: CASSLAGAYEQYF.

The rearrangement uses TRBV27 and TRBJ2-5; possible D gene TRBD1, 6 bases. Deletions cut 2 bases from V and 5 bases from J, with 18 bases between. Germline V gives CDR1 MNHEY, CDR2 SMNVEV (reference sequence). This CDR3 is built from 16 residues. The CDR3 loop is CASSLQDQQGTETQYF. CDR3 sequence (DNA): TGTGCCAGCAGTTTACAAGATCAACAGGGCACCGAGACCCAGTACTTC.

The chain is built from TRBV7-9 and TRBJ2-5, with D hard to call. CDR1 and CDR2 (germline): SEHNR, FQNEAQ (reference sequence). CDR3 length: 12 residues. The germline V and J ends were trimmed by 7 bases and 3 bases, with 9 bases remaining between them. CDR3 nucleotide sequence: TGTGCCAGCAATGCGCGGAAAGAGACCCAGTACTTC. Amino acid sequence: CASNARKETQYF.

This clone was detected once. Here the CDR3 reads CASSLMVGGTDTQYF. DNA for the CDR3: TGTGCCAGCAGCCTTATGGTGGGGGGCACAGATACGCAGTATTTT. The V gene is TRBV7-2, the J gene TRBJ2-3, with D possibly called TRBD1 or TRBD2 (5 bases each). CDR3 size: 15 residues. Germline CDR1 is SGHTA and CDR2 is FQGNSA. V was shortened by 5 bases and J by 1 base, with 13 bases between the two germline ends. Supplemented by reference TRBV7-2 and TRBJ2-3, the full variable domain reads GAGVSQSPSNKVTEKGKDVELRCDPISGHTALYWYRQSLGQGLEFLIYFQGNSAPDKSGLPSDRFSAERTGGSVSTLTIQRTQQEDSAVYLCASSLMVGGTDTQYFGPGTRLTVL.

The genes are TRBV2 and TRBJ2-7, with 9 bases lining up with TRBD1. Germline V lookup: CDR1 SNHLY, CDR2 FYNNEI. V was pared by 7 bases and J by 5 bases, with 9 bases of the junction left unmatched. The CDR3 sequence is 14 residues long. The CDR3: CASNEQGAMDEQYF. Written as DNA, the CDR3 is TGTGCCAGCAACGAACAGGGGGCGATGGACGAGCAGTACTTC.

The chain couples TRBV7-5 to TRBJ1-5. TRBV7-5 is recorded as a pseudogene. The CDR3 is 13 amino acids. CDR3 DNA sequence: TGTGTCAGAAGCCGCAACAGCAATCAGCCCCAGCATTTT. Amino acid sequence: CVRSRNSNQPQHF.

The V call is TRBV6-5, the J call TRBJ2-7, with a weak D call TRBD2 (5 bases). CDR3 length: 16 amino acids. Germline values: CDR1 MNHEY, CDR2 SVGAGI. The V end was cut by 4 bases, the J end by 0 bases, with 16 bases between. The chain's CDR3 is CASSLYVSGSSYEQYF. For the CDR3, the DNA is TGTGCCAGCAGTTTGTACGTTTCGGGGAGCTCCTACGAGCAGTACTTC.

The V call is TRBV6-6, the J call TRBJ2-2; 8 nucleotides align to TRBD1. This CDR3 comprises 16 residues. V trimming: 2 bases; J trimming: 4 bases; junction bases outside the gene matches: 6. Germline loops: CDR1 MNHNY, CDR2 SVGAGI (reference sequence). CDR3 sequence: CASSYLRRGLTGELFF. CDR3 in DNA: TGTGCCAGCAGTTACCTCCGCAGGGGGCTCACCGGGGAGCTGTTTTTT.

This chain links TRBV5-1 with TRBJ1-2, with 8 bases lining up with TRBD1. J was trimmed by 14 bases and V by 0 bases; bases with no gene match: 12. Germline values: CDR1 SGHRS, CDR2 YFSETQ. The CDR3 sequence is 14 residues long. The CDR3 DNA follows: TGCGCCAGCAGCTTGGATGCGGGCCAGGGGGCAGGAACCTTC. Translating it yields CASSLDAGQGAGTF.

About this clone: Other DNA sequences from this sample encode an identical CDR3 as well. V gene TRBV5-1 combines with J gene TRBJ2-3, with D tentatively TRBD2 (6 bases). The V gene lost 1 base and the J gene lost 4 bases, with 7 bases spanning the gap. The CDR3 spans 13 residues. Per germline, CDR1 SGHRS and CDR2 YFSETQ. CDR3 region: CASSLPGADTQYF. CDR3 nucleotide sequence: TGCGCCAGCAGCTTGCCGGGAGCAGATACGCAGTATTTT. The full variable domain, rest sourced from reference TRBV5-1 and TRBJ2-3, is KAGVTQTPRYLIKTRGQQVTLSCSPISGHRSVSWYQQTPGQGLQFLFEYFSETQRNKGNFPGRFSGRQFSNSRSEMNVSTLELGDSALYLCASSLPGADTQYFGPGTRLTVL.

The J gene is TRBJ1-1, the V gene TRBV29-1, with D hard to call. The CDR3 totals 11 residues. V lost 3 bases, J lost 7 bases, and 9 bases lay in between. Germline values: CDR1 SQVTM, CDR2 ANQGSEA. Here the CDR3 reads CSVEGSLEAFF. CDR3 DNA sequence: TGCAGCGTTGAGGGGAGCCTTGAAGCTTTCTTT.

The V and J genes are TRBV19 and TRBJ1-1; D ambiguous. The CDR3 is 12 residues long. The ends were cut back, 6 bases at V and 1 base at J, with 6 bases in the middle. Germline V gene lookup returns CDR1 LNHDA and CDR2 SQIVND (reference sequence). This chain's CDR3 is CASRYTNTEAFF. CDR3 sequence (DNA): TGTGCCAGTAGATATACGAACACTGAAGCTTTCTTT.